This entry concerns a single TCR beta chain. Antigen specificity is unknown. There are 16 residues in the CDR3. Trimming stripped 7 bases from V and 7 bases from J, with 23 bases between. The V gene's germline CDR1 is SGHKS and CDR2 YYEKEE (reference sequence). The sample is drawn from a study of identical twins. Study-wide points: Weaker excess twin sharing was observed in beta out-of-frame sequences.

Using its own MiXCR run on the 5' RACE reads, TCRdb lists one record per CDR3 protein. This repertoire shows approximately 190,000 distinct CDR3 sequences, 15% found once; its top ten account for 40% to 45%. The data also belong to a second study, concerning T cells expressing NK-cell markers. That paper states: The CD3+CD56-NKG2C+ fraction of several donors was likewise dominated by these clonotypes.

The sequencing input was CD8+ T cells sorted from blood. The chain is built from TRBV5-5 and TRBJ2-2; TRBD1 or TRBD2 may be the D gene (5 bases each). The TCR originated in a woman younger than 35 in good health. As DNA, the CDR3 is TGTGCCAGCGACCCCGGGGCACCCGGTTGGAGCGGGGAGCTGTTTTTT. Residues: CASDPGAPGWSGELFF.